The source of this T cell receptor beta chain is a study of blood T cell repertoires in COVID-19. Turning to the study itself: Acute-phase and convalescent COVID-19 samples originated in the United States, Italy and Spain.

This clone ranks as medium-sized (0.01 to 0.1%). The authors' processing: Reference gene primer amplification gave estimated nucleated cell counts. The data were produced by immunoSEQ multiplex PCR, yet TCRdb's version contains in-frame clones alone and is incomplete. V, J and clone size are taken as reported in that table, and D and trimming were inferred from the DNA itself. Of a few hundred thousand clones in the sample, less than 85% were seen once. CDR3 length: 14 residues. After removal of 4 bases from V and 4 bases from J, the junction contained 1 base not matched to a gene. Germline assignment: CDR1 MRHNA and CDR2 SNTAGT. Participants reported their clinical history, and cohort assignment relied on those reports. Cohort 3 donors counted as recovered after two negative PCRs, clearance, or resolved symptoms.

Sequencing input: PBMCs or T cells enriched from blood (not recorded which). The TCR originated in a man aged 35 to 55 who had recovered from COVID-19. This chain uses TRBV6-4 with TRBJ2-3; 11 nucleotides line up with TRBD1. The CDR3 here is CASSGTGGADTQYF. The CDR3 coding sequence is TGTGCCAGCAGTGGGACAGGGGGCGCAGATACGCAGTATTTT.